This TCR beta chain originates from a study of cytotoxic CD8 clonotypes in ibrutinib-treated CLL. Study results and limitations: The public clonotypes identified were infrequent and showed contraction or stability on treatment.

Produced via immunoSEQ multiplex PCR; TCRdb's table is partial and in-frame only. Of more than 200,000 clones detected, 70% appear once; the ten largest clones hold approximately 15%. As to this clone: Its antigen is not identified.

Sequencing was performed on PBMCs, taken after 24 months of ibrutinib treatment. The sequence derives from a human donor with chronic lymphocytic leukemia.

The CDR3 here is CASGGTDTQYF. In DNA, the CDR3 is TGCGCCAGCGGGGGCACAGATACGCAGTATTTT. The V call is TRBV5-1, the J call TRBJ2-3; D not certain. The CDR3 sequence is 11 residues long. Germline-derived CDR1 and CDR2 are SGHRS and YFSETQ. The V end was cut by 7 bases, the J end by 1 base, with 4 bases between.